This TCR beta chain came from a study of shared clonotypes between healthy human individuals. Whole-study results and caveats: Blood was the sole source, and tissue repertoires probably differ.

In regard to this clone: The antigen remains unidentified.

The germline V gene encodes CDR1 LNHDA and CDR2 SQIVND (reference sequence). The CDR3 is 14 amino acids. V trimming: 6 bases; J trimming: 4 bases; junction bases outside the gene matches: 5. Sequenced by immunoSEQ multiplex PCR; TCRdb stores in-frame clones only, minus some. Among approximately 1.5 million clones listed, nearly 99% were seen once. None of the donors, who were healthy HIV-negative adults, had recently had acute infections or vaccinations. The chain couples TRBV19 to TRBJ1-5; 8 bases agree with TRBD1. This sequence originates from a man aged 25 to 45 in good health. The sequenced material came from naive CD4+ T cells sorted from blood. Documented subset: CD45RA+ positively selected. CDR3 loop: CASRTGQANQPQHF. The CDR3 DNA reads TGTGCCAGTAGGACGGGACAGGCAAATCAGCCCCAGCATTTT.